This TCR beta chain was sequenced in a study of blood T cell repertoires in COVID-19. The V gene lost 7 bases and the J gene lost 2 bases, with 15 bases spanning the gap. Germline lookup yields CDR1 SEHNR and CDR2 FQNEAQ (reference sequence). The CDR3 has 15 residues. The assay was immunoSEQ multiplex PCR, and TCRdb's table has in-frame clones only and misses some. Of under 200,000 clones in the sample, about nine tenths were seen once. V is TRBV7-9 and J is TRBJ1-5; unclear D gene. The receptor's source is a man younger than 35 with acute or convalescent COVID-19. Material: peripheral blood. The CDR3 DNA reads TGTGCCAGCACCGGACTCGGAGAGGGCAATCAGCCCCAGCATTTT. Its protein is CASTGLGEGNQPQHF.